This record concerns one TCR beta chain sequence. These data belong to a study of blood T cell repertoires in COVID-19. Study details: Samples came from the United States, Italy and Spain, spanning acute and convalescent COVID-19.

There are 14 residues in the CDR3. Germline CDR1 reads PRHDT; CDR2 reads FYEKMQ (reference sequence). Trimming left V 0 bases short and J 8 bases short, with 13 bases between. Study processing details: Amplification of reference gene primers provided the estimated nucleated cell counts. Using immunoSEQ multiplex PCR, the repertoire was profiled, and TCRdb retains in-frame clones only, with some absent. Clonal size and the V and J genes are those of that table, whereas D and trimming came from the DNA. This sample yields 200,000 to 250,000 clones, of which 89% are seen a single time; 4.5% to 5.5% belongs to the top ten.

This clonotype was sampled from a woman aged 35 to 49 with acute or convalescent COVID-19. The sample taken for sequencing was peripheral blood. The chain links TRBV13 to TRBJ1-1; tentative D call: TRBD1 (6 bases). The CDR3 loop is CASSLGPTGMEAFF. CDR3 bases: TGTGCCAGCAGCTTAGGGCCCACAGGGATGGAAGCTTTCTTT.